The clone carrying this TCR beta chain has a single count. Germline CDR1 and CDR2: MNHEY and SVGEGT. Trimming removed 0 bases from V and 7 bases from J, with 10 bases in between. The CDR3 contains 14 residues. Profiled with immunoSEQ multiplex PCR; TCRdb holds only in-frame clones, not every one. The sample includes 150,000 or so clones, 70% to 80% seen only once; the top ten take 5%. This sample is part of a study of blood T cell repertoires in COVID-19. This TCR came from a woman in her 70s with COVID-19, enrolled during active disease. This chain connects TRBV6-2 or TRBV6-3 to TRBJ1-5; no reliable D call. Sample: peripheral blood. CDR3: CASSYSPGNQPQHF. CDR3 nucleotide sequence: TGTGCCAGCAGTTACTCGCCGGGTAACCAGCCCCAGCATTTT.